The clone carrying this T cell receptor (beta chain) has a count of ten or more. The antigen is undetermined. Time point reported: pre-sensitization, week 0. Treatment meaning: therapeutic diphenylcyclopropenone sensitization with weekly scalp DPC. Original methodology: Across samples, TCR counts had a median of around 100,000 and ranged from roughly 23,224 to 690,600. One entry per CDR3 protein results from TCRdb running MiXCR on the RACE reads. V and J calls and clone size were set by TCRdb, not the authors. The table has 95,000 to 100,000 distinct CDR3 sequences, 9.5% to 14% seen once; the top ten hold approximately 3.4%. The source of the sample is a study of human T cells and chemical hapten exposure. Turning to the study itself: The sensitizer, 2% DPC, was used on approximately 2 cm by approximately 2 cm of upper inner arm skin.

Study conclusions and caveats: Higher patch test scores went with higher counts of PT1 expanded TCRs.

After removal of 6 bases from V and 1 base from J, the junction contained 4 bases not matched to a gene. The CDR3 is 14 residues long. CDR1 is ENHRY and CDR2 is SYGVKD in the germline V gene. The receptor comes from a woman in her sixties or seventies with alopecia areata. Some clones in this sample may be carry-over from other donors' samples. V gene TRBV10-3 combines with J gene TRBJ2-5; 8 bases line up with TRBD2. This specimen was whole blood, taken in connection with sensitization to the hapten diphenylcyclopropenone (DPC). CDR3 coding DNA: TGTGCCATCAGCCGGGGGGGGTTCCAAGAGACCCAGTACTTC. It yields the protein CAISRGGFQETQYF.